This TCR beta chain appears in the sequencing data of a study of blood T cell repertoires in COVID-19. Study-wide context: Whether acute or convalescent, the COVID-19 samples came from the United States, Italy and Spain. Sources were T cells, B-cell-depleted T cells, or PBMCs; the material itself was cDNA or gDNA.

Trimming stripped 0 bases from V and 8 bases from J, with 13 bases between. The CDR3 is 15 amino acids. Per the germline V gene, CDR1 is MDHEN and CDR2 is SYDVKM. In the original processing: From reference gene primer amplification, estimates of nucleated cell counts were derived. TCRdb's table, derived via immunoSEQ multiplex PCR, lists solely in-frame clones and lacks some. The D gene and trimming were derived from the DNA, and the V and J assignments and clone size from that table. The sample includes 150,000 or so clones, 85% to 90% of them seen just once. The receptor was derived from a man aged 18 to 30 with COVID-19, enrolled during active disease. The specimen was peripheral blood. The V call is TRBV28, the J call TRBJ1-4; tentatively, D is TRBD1 (5 bases). The CDR3 here is CASSLWTAKAEKLFF. CDR3 nucleotides: TGTGCCAGCAGTTTATGGACAGCAAAGGCCGAAAAACTGTTTTTT. Using reference TRBV28 and TRBJ1-4 for the parts outside the CDR3, the full variable domain is DVKVTQSSRYLVKRTGEKVFLECVQDMDHENMFWYRQDPGLGLRLIYFSYDVKMKEKGDIPEGYSVSREKKERFSLILESASTNQTSMYLCASSLWTAKAEKLFFGSGTQLSVL.